The 2 T cell receptor beta chains below were found in one sample sequenced in a study of chemoradiotherapy in HPV16-positive cancers (dated by TCRdb to between 2022 and 2023). Libraries came from the immunoSEQ multiplex PCR assay. Sourced from immuneACCESS, this table was stored by TCRdb with only in-frame sequences that have V and J called. A share of the clones is absent; for the studies checked, an unresolved V gene accounts for under half, and the remainder has no known explanation. The sample table holds more than 12,000 clones, of which roughly 88% were seen once. Approximately 3.6% of the sample is held by the ten biggest clonotypes. Sequenced material: blood, taken from a patient who underwent chemoradiotherapy. All receptors come from a human donor with HPV-associated anogenital cancer.

The CDR3 DNA reads TGTGCCAGCAGCAAAGGGAACGGGACAGAGGAGACTAGCGGATACGAGCAGTACTTC. It codes for CASSKGNGTEETSGYEQYF. The rearrangement joins TRBV21-1 to TRBJ2-7; the D call of TRBD2 is as the table states it, not checked on the DNA. TRBV21-1 is noted as a pseudogene. The CDR3 totals 19 residues.

The J gene is TRBJ1-1, the V gene TRBV6-6, with TRBD1 matching over 8 bases. The CDR3 has 15 amino acids. Germline V gene sequence: CDR1 MNHNY, CDR2 SVGAGI (reference sequence). The V gene end was trimmed by 2 bases and the J gene end by 4 bases; junction bases not matched to a gene: 6. The CDR3 sequence is CASSYAGGAGTEAFF. DNA of the CDR3: TGTGCCAGCAGTTACGCAGGGGGCGCGGGCACTGAAGCTTTCTTT.